The 23 T cell receptor beta chains below all came from one sample that was sequenced in a study of CD8 T cells in ankylosing spondylitis. General study points: What appeared characteristic of ankylosing spondylitis blood was a TCR beta motif of fewer than ten highly homologous variants.

Their antigens remain unidentified. TCRdb analysed the 5' RACE reads with MiXCR anew, one entry per CDR3 protein. The table shows 400,000 to 450,000 distinct CDR3 sequences, with more than 15% occurring only once. The material sequenced was blood, either unsorted or a sorted T cell fraction (not recorded which). The receptor source for this set is a male donor with ankylosing spondylitis.

This clonotype showed up many times. V is TRBV12-3 or TRBV12-4 and J is TRBJ1-2, with 9 bases identical to TRBD1. V was pared by 6 bases and J by 7 bases, with 6 bases of the junction left unmatched. CDR3 length: 13 amino acids. In nucleotides, the CDR3 is TGTGCCAGCAGCCGGGACAGGGAATCTGGCTACACCTTC. Encoded protein: CASSRDRESGYTF.

The V and J genes are TRBV12-3 or TRBV12-4 and TRBJ1-1; D uncertain. This CDR3 comprises 14 residues. V was cut by 5 bases and J by 1 base, with 11 bases left in between. The CDR3 DNA sequence: TGTGCCAGCAGTCAACAGAGGCAGAACACTGAAGCTTTCTTT. Translated: CASSQQRQNTEAFF.

This clonotype was counted only a few times. The gene calls are TRBV20-1 and TRBJ2-6, with 9 bases that match TRBD2. The V gene end was trimmed by 6 bases and the J gene end by 0 bases; junction bases not matched to a gene: 12. This CDR3 has 18 amino acids. Germline V gives CDR1 DFQATT, CDR2 SNEGSKA (reference sequence). This CDR3 is CSASAFASGNSGANVLTF. As DNA, the CDR3 is TGCAGTGCCTCTGCTTTCGCTAGCGGGAACTCTGGGGCCAACGTCCTGACTTTC.

This clonotype was counted a few times. J is TRBJ1-2 and V is TRBV29-1; D is perhaps TRBD1 (6 bases). Germline V lookup: CDR1 SQVTM, CDR2 ANQGSEA. The CDR3 length is 13 residues. With 6 bases removed from V and 4 bases from J, the gap between germline ends came to 15 bases. CDR3 region: CSVASQGTYGYTF. The CDR3 DNA is TGCAGCGTCGCCTCACAGGGAACCTATGGCTACACCTTC.

This clonotype came up many times. This chain joins TRBV7-2 and TRBJ2-7, with 8 bases that match TRBD2. CDR3 length equals 13 residues. Germline V lookup: CDR1 SGHTA, CDR2 FQGNSA. The ends lost 5 bases at V and 2 bases at J; junction bases unmatched: 2. This CDR3 is CASSQAGAYEQYF. CDR3 DNA sequence: TGTGCCAGCAGCCAAGCGGGGGCCTACGAGCAGTACTTC.

The rearrangement uses TRBV11-3 and TRBJ1-1; D is possibly TRBD1 (5 bases). The CDR3 has 16 amino acids. Trimming took 4 bases from V and 0 from J, leaving 15 bases between them. Per germline, CDR1 SGHNT and CDR2 YENEEA. This CDR3 reads CASSSRPGRMNTEAFF. The CDR3 region has the DNA TGTGCCAGCAGCTCACGCCCGGGACGGATGAACACTGAAGCTTTCTTT.

In this sample, this clonotype turned up a few times. The chain carries TRBV11-3 and TRBJ1-2, with 7 bases matching TRBD1. V was clipped by 0 bases and J by 2 bases; unmatched bases: 9. The germline V gene encodes CDR1 SGHNT and CDR2 YENEEA. This CDR3 is built from 17 residues. In DNA form, the CDR3 reads TGTGCCAGCAGCTTAGATAGGACAGGACTGCACAACTATGGCTACACCTTC. Its protein product is CASSLDRTGLHNYGYTF.

This clonotype has only a few counts. The chain joins TRBV2 to TRBJ2-5; TRBD1 might be the D (5 bases). From germline, CDR1 is SNHLY and CDR2 FYNNEI. Trimming cost V 5 bases and J 5 bases, with 15 bases left between them. There are 14 residues in the CDR3. CDR3 in DNA: TGTGCCAGCAGTCCCCCCAGCCAGGGTGAGACCCAGTACTTC. Encoded protein: CASSPPSQGETQYF. Full variable domain (rest looked up from reference TRBV2 and TRBJ2-5): EPEVTQTPSHQVTQMGQEVILRCVPISNHLYFYWYRQILGQKVEFLVSFYNNEISEKSEIFDDQFSVERPDGSNFTLKIRSTKLEDSAMYFCASSPPSQGETQYFGPGTRLLVL.

In its sample, this clonotype was seen a few times. This chain uses TRBV6-1 with TRBJ2-6, with unresolved D. The CDR3 is 14 residues long. Trimming left V 8 bases short and J 1 base short, with 9 bases between. Germline assignment: CDR1 MNHNS and CDR2 SASEGT. The CDR3 DNA reads TGTGCCAGCTTCGCCACATCTGGGGCCAACGTCCTGACTTTC. Translating gives CASFATSGANVLTF.

This clonotype was detected a few times. This sequence joins TRBV6-5 and TRBJ2-1; D uncertain. Per the germline V gene, CDR1 is MNHEY and CDR2 is SVGAGI. This CDR3 contains 11 residues. The CDR3 DNA reads TGTGCGAGTTACTCCTACAATGAGCAGTTCTTC. Translated, it gives CASYSYNEQFF.

V and J are TRBV6-2 or TRBV6-3 and TRBJ1-1; D might be TRBD1 (6 bases). Germline lookup yields CDR1 MNHEY and CDR2 SVGEGT. CDR3 size: 12 residues. V lost 8 bases to trimming and J lost 7 bases, with 14 bases between them. The CDR3 is CASVNRGDEAFF. The CDR3 region has the DNA TGTGCCAGCGTTAATAGGGGGGATGAAGCTTTCTTT.

In its sample, this clonotype was seen a few times. J is TRBJ2-1 and V is TRBV20-1; 8 bases fit TRBD2. The CDR3 covers 20 residues. Trimming cost V 6 bases and J 0 bases; bases outside gene matches: 22. CDR1 DFQATT and CDR2 SNEGSKA come from the germline V gene (reference sequence). The CDR3 sequence is CSARRLASGPGSGSYNEQFF. The CDR3 DNA reads as TGCAGTGCCCGACGACTGGCTAGCGGGCCCGGTAGCGGCTCCTACAATGAGCAGTTCTTC.

The V call is TRBV20-1, the J call TRBJ1-1; 9 bases are a match to TRBD1. J was trimmed by 3 bases and V by 6 bases; bases with no gene match: 11. From germline, CDR1 is DFQATT and CDR2 SNEGSKA (reference sequence). The CDR3 has 15 residues. CDR3 bases: TGCAGTGCACCCGTAAGCCGGACAGGGGACACTGAAGCTTTCTTT. It codes for CSAPVSRTGDTEAFF.

This clonotype was found many times. The chain employs TRBV4-1 and TRBJ1-1; unclear D gene. Germline V gives CDR1 MGHRA, CDR2 YSYEKL. The CDR3 runs 13 residues. V dropped 1 base and J dropped 1 base, with 4 bases sitting between them. CDR3 loop: CASSQAANTEAFF. CDR3 nucleotides: TGCGCCAGCAGCCAAGCCGCGAACACTGAAGCTTTCTTT.

This clonotype occurred a few times. The chain is built from TRBV29-1 and TRBJ2-1; D call uncertain. Trimming left V 0 bases short and J 9 bases short, with 18 bases between. Germline loops: CDR1 SQVTM, CDR2 ANQGSEA. The CDR3 is 15 amino acids. In nucleotides, the CDR3 is TGCAGCGTTGAAGATTCTCGGGTCTTTGGCAGTGAGCAGTTCTTC. Its translation is CSVEDSRVFGSEQFF.

This clonotype was seen at least ten times. The CDR3 bases are TGCGCCAGCAGCCCTGGCGGGGTGCGGGATACGCAGTATTTT. Its protein is CASSPGGVRDTQYF. The J gene is TRBJ2-3, the V gene TRBV5-1; a possible D gene is TRBD2 (6 bases). CDR3 size: 14 residues. The V and J ends lost 4 bases and 6 bases respectively, with 15 bases between them. Germline lookup yields CDR1 SGHRS and CDR2 YFSETQ.

The chain is built from TRBV7-2 and TRBJ2-3, with 9 bases lining up with TRBD2. The CDR3 runs 15 residues. With 4 bases clipped from V and 6 bases from J, the junction kept 8 bases outside the gene matches. Germline-derived CDR1 and CDR2 are SGHTA and FQGNSA. The CDR3, as DNA: TGTGCCAGCAGCTCTACTAGCGGGTTATTGGATACGCAGTATTTT. Amino acids: CASSSTSGLLDTQYF.

The rearrangement uses TRBV5-5 and TRBJ2-3, with 7 bases aligning to TRBD2. The CDR3 covers 17 residues. Germline V gives CDR1 SGHKS, CDR2 YYEKEE (reference sequence). V was pared by 4 bases and J by 4 bases, with 15 bases of the junction left unmatched. The CDR3 nucleotides are TGTGCCAGCAGCATCAATCCGGGACTACGTCCCTCAGATACGCAGTATTTT. This codes for CASSINPGLRPSDTQYF.

J is TRBJ2-2 and V is TRBV9; TRBD2 agrees at 8 bases. The V segment lost 4 bases and the J segment 2 bases; nucleotides outside the gene matches: 10. The CDR3 extends over 17 amino acids. Germline loops: CDR1 SGDLS, CDR2 YYNGEE. CDR3: CASSLKAGGANTGELFF. For the CDR3, the DNA is TGTGCCAGCAGCCTAAAGGCGGGAGGTGCCAACACCGGGGAGCTGTTTTTT.

The chain joins TRBV9 to TRBJ1-2; no clear D. The CDR3 is 12 amino acids. Germline V lookup: CDR1 SGDLS, CDR2 YYNGEE. Trimming cost V 3 bases and J 7 bases, with 10 bases left between them. CDR3: CASSAQVGGYTF. CDR3 nucleotide sequence: TGTGCCAGCAGCGCACAAGTGGGTGGCTACACCTTC.

The CDR3 bases are TGTGCCAGCAGCAGGGCCCCGAGCTCTGGGGCCAACGTCCTGACTTTC. Its protein is CASSRAPSSGANVLTF. The rearrangement uses TRBV5-5 and TRBJ2-6; D is unresolved. CDR3 length: 16 amino acids. Between the trimmed V and J ends, which lost 4 bases and 0 bases, there was a span of 11 bases. Germline V gene data show CDR1 as SGHKS and CDR2 as YYEKEE (reference sequence).

The rearrangement links TRBV5-1 to TRBJ2-7; no clear D gene. Germline CDR1 and CDR2: SGHRS and YFSETQ. The CDR3 totals 16 residues. V lost 0 bases and J 3 bases, leaving 16 bases between the germline ends. The CDR3: CASSLGSDQRLYEQYF. The CDR3 nucleotides read TGCGCCAGCAGCTTGGGGTCCGACCAACGACTCTACGAGCAGTACTTC.

The chain is built from TRBV20-1 and TRBJ2-2; D ambiguous. Germline assignment: CDR1 DFQATT and CDR2 SNEGSKA (reference sequence). V lost 2 bases and J lost 2, with 9 bases in between. This CDR3 is 14 amino acids long. CDR3 sequence: CSARRPRNTGELFF. The CDR3 DNA reads TGCAGTGCTAGAAGGCCCAGAAACACCGGGGAGCTGTTTTTT.